Following are 20 T cell receptor beta chains from one sample sequenced in a study of early T cells in non-severe SARS-CoV-2 infection. TCRdb ran MiXCR on the 5' RACE reads and lists one entry per CDR3 protein. The sample records roughly 28,000 distinct CDR3 sequences, around 5.4% being singletons. The sample consisted of whole blood. The receptors here all came from an adult who was a healthcare worker with PCR-confirmed SARS-CoV-2 infection or an uninfected control (not recorded which).

This clonotype was detected ten times or more. The rearrangement uses TRBV29-1 and TRBJ2-7; 7 nucleotides line up with TRBD2. The CDR3 extends over 13 amino acids. With V trimmed by 7 bases and J by 3 bases, 9 bases remained unmatched. Germline CDR1 and CDR2: SQVTM and ANQGSEA. DNA for the CDR3: TGCAGCGCTCTTAGCGGGCCAAGCTACGAGCAGTACTTC. Translating gives CSALSGPSYEQYF.

This clonotype was recorded at least ten times. The rearrangement uses TRBV12-3 or TRBV12-4 and TRBJ1-1; D not certain. Trimming pared 1 base from V and 5 bases from J, leaving 8 bases between. The CDR3 is 13 residues long. The CDR3 here is CASSLEVGTEAFF. CDR3 sequence (DNA): TGTGCCAGCAGTTTAGAAGTCGGGACTGAAGCTTTCTTT.

The genes are TRBV3-1 and TRBJ2-3, with TRBD1 matching 9 bases. Germline V gives CDR1 LGHDT, CDR2 YNNKEL (reference sequence). This CDR3 spans 14 amino acids. Trimming removed 4 bases from V and 4 bases from J; junction bases left unmatched: 3. The CDR3 DNA follows: TGTGCCAGCAGCCCGGGACAGGGACCAGATACGCAGTATTTT. This sequence encodes CASSPGQGPDTQYF.

This clonotype was seen at least ten times. The genes are TRBV19 and TRBJ1-4; tentative D call: TRBD1 (5 bases). The V end lost 5 bases, the J end lost 3 bases, and 13 bases lay between the germline ends. The CDR3 extends over 15 amino acids. In germline, CDR1 is LNHDA, CDR2 SQIVND (reference sequence). Written as DNA, the CDR3 is TGTGCCAGTAGTGCCTCGACAGTACCTAATGAAAAACTGTTTTTT. Translation: CASSASTVPNEKLFF.

There are many counts of this clonotype. The chain uses TRBV20-1 and TRBJ2-7, with 10 bases identical to TRBD1. The J segment lost 6 bases and the V segment lost 2 bases, leaving 7 bases of the junction unmatched. The germline CDR1 and CDR2 sequences are DFQATT and SNEGSKA (reference sequence). This CDR3 spans 14 amino acids. CDR3 bases: TGCAGTGCTAGACTCCGGGACAGGGGTCGCGAGCAGTACTTC. Protein product: CSARLRDRGREQYF.

This clonotype is labeled as medium-sized (0.01 to 0.1%). This chain links TRBV12-3 or TRBV12-4 with TRBJ1-1, with a tentative D call TRBD1 (5 bases). The CDR3 is 14 residues long. V dropped 6 bases and J dropped 0 bases, with 11 bases sitting between them. CDR3 bases: TGTGCCAGCAGCGCGGGACTTATGAACACTGAAGCTTTCTTT. Translating gives CASSAGLMNTEAFF.

This clonotype was seen repeatedly, ten times or more. V usage is TRBV20-1 and J usage is TRBJ1-1; tentatively, D is TRBD1 (6 bases). Germline V gives CDR1 DFQATT, CDR2 SNEGSKA (reference sequence). The CDR3 has 15 residues. The V end lost 6 bases, the J end lost 4 bases, and 21 bases lay between the germline ends. The chain's CDR3 is CSAVRGAGEGTEAFF. The CDR3 DNA sequence: TGCAGTGCCGTGAGGGGTGCAGGGGAAGGCACTGAAGCTTTCTTT.

This clonotype was recorded many times. The chain is built from TRBV20-1 and TRBJ2-5, with 10 bases identical to TRBD2. Looked up from germline, CDR1 is DFQATT and CDR2 is SNEGSKA (reference sequence). V was clipped by 3 bases and J by 5 bases; unmatched bases: 9. CDR3 length: 15 residues. The chain's CDR3 is CSASQPSGSRETQYF. The CDR3 nucleotides read TGCAGTGCTAGCCAACCTAGCGGGAGTCGGGAGACCCAGTACTTC.

The sample holds many counts of this clonotype. The chain links TRBV9 to TRBJ2-1, with 7 bases that match TRBD2. The CDR3 is 19 amino acids. V was clipped by 3 bases and J by 3 bases; unmatched bases: 18. Germline-derived CDR1 and CDR2 are SGDLS and YYNGEE. CDR3 protein: CASSGPLSLAGAVYNEQFF. CDR3 DNA sequence: TGTGCCAGCAGCGGCCCCTTATCTCTGGCGGGAGCGGTCTACAATGAGCAGTTCTTC. The variable domain in full, with the rest retrieved from reference TRBV9 and TRBJ2-1, is DSGVTQTPKHLITATGQRVTLRCSPRSGDLSVYWYQQSLDQGLQFLIQYYNGEERAKGNILERFSAQQFPDLHSELNLSSLELGDSALYFCASSGPLSLAGAVYNEQFFGPGTRLTVL.

This clonotype was seen a handful of times. A read error may account for a junction end that differs from germline. The genes are TRBV5-1 and TRBJ1-4; D gene unclear. CDR1 SGHRS and CDR2 YFSETQ come from the germline V gene. The CDR3 is 14 amino acids. CDR3 bases: TGCGCCAGCAGCTTCAGAACAACTAATGGAAAACTGTTTTTT. This codes for CASSFRTTNGKLFF.

The V call is TRBV29-1, the J call TRBJ1-1; 7 bases agree with TRBD1. The CDR3 runs to 13 residues. Unmatched junction bases numbered 14, after V lost 6 bases and J lost 10 bases. Germline-derived CDR1 and CDR2 are SQVTM and ANQGSEA. Here the CDR3 DNA reads TGCAGCGTACCCACCGGGACAGAGCCTGGAGCTTTCTTT. It encodes CSVPTGTEPGAFF.

This clonotype was seen ten or more times. The J gene is TRBJ1-2, the V gene TRBV20-1; D is unresolved. The CDR3 has 14 amino acids. V lost 4 bases to trimming and J lost 8 bases, with 20 bases between them. Germline CDR1 DFQATT, CDR2 SNEGSKA (reference sequence). This CDR3 reads CSAMTPGFYLGYTF. CDR3 nucleotides: TGCAGTGCTATGACCCCTGGTTTTTATTTGGGCTACACCTTC.

The rearrangement uses TRBV6-1 and TRBJ2-3, with D possibly being TRBD2 (5 bases). Germline V gene data show CDR1 as MNHNS and CDR2 as SASEGT. This CDR3 comprises 14 residues. V was clipped by 8 bases and J by 5 bases, with 17 bases between them. CDR3 in DNA: TGTGCCAGCTGGGGAGCCTCCTCGATAGATACGCAGTATTTT. It specifies CASWGASSIDTQYF.

In its sample, this clonotype was seen many times. The chain links TRBV12-3 or TRBV12-4 to TRBJ2-1; 9 bases map to TRBD2. V trimming: 6 bases; J trimming: 7 bases; junction bases outside the gene matches: 13. The length of the CDR3 is 16 residues. The CDR3 DNA is TGTGCCAGCAGCACGCAGGGACTAGCAGAGGGGAATGAGCAGTTCTTC. It encodes CASSTQGLAEGNEQFF.

This clonotype was found many times. V is TRBV6-1 and J is TRBJ2-5; 7 bases agree with TRBD2. The CDR3 totals 13 residues. J was trimmed by 4 bases and V by 1 base; bases with no gene match: 0. Germline V gene lookup returns CDR1 MNHNS and CDR2 SASEGT. CDR3 DNA sequence: TGTGCCAGCAGTGAAGGACTAGCAGAGACCCAGTACTTC. Translation: CASSEGLAETQYF.

The V call is TRBV6-6, the J call TRBJ2-2; D is unresolved. The V end was cut by 2 bases, the J end by 3 bases, with 7 bases between. This CDR3 spans 14 amino acids. Germline V CDR1 and CDR2: MNHNY, SVGAGI (reference sequence). The CDR3 nucleotides are TGTGCCAGCAGTTACAGTAGGCACACCGGGGAGCTGTTTTTT. Its translation: CASSYSRHTGELFF.

This clonotype was seen at least ten times. The rearrangement uses TRBV11-1 and TRBJ2-5; 8 bases line up with TRBD2. Germline-derived CDR1 and CDR2 are SGHAT and FQDESV (reference sequence). The V and J ends lost 5 bases and 3 bases, in that order; junction bases with no gene match: 11. This CDR3 comprises 16 residues. The CDR3 region is CASSPPSGLAKETQYF. The CDR3 DNA reads TGTGCCAGCAGCCCGCCCTCAGGACTAGCCAAAGAGACCCAGTACTTC. Based on the CDR3 plus reference TRBV11-1 and TRBJ2-5, the full variable domain is EAEVAQSPRYKITEKSQAVAFWCDPISGHATLYWYRQILGQGPELLVQFQDESVVDDSQLPKDRFSAERLKGVDSTLKIQPAELGDSAMYLCASSPPSGLAKETQYFGPGTRLLVL.

This clonotype turned up a few times. This chain links TRBV5-4 with TRBJ2-1; 8 nucleotides agree with TRBD1. Unmatched junction bases numbered 11, after V lost 5 bases and J lost 1 base. The CDR3 is made up of 17 amino acids. Germline loops: CDR1 SGHNT, CDR2 YYREEE (reference sequence). The CDR3 reads CASRLTPGTGSYNEQFF. DNA for the CDR3: TGTGCCAGCAGACTTACGCCCGGGACAGGATCCTACAATGAGCAGTTCTTC.

There are many counts of this clonotype. The gene calls are TRBV19 and TRBJ1-5; D not certain. This CDR3 region has 15 residues. The V gene's germline CDR1 is LNHDA and CDR2 SQIVND (reference sequence). Deletions cut 2 bases from V and 1 base from J, with 9 bases between. CDR3: CASSINSLSNQPQHF. Written as DNA, the CDR3 is TGTGCCAGTAGTATAAACAGCCTCAGCAATCAGCCCCAGCATTTT.

This clonotype is termed medium-sized (0.01 to 0.1%). The V gene is TRBV12-3 or TRBV12-4, the J gene TRBJ1-5; D is unclear. V lost 4 bases and J lost 1, with 17 bases in between. This CDR3 region has 17 residues. Here the CDR3 DNA reads TGTGCCAGCAGTTCCCGGGGAAAAGCGGTAAGCAATCAGCCCCAGCATTTT. It yields the protein CASSSRGKAVSNQPQHF.